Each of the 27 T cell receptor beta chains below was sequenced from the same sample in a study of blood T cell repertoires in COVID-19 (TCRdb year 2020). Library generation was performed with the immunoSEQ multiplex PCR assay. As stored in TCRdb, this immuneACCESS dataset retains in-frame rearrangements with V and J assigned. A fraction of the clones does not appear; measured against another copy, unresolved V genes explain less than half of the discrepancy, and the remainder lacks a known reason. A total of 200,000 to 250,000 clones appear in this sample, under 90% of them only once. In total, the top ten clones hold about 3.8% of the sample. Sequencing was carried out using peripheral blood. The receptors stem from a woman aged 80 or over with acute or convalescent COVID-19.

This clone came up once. CDR3 in amino acids: CASSTLTTQHF. Written as DNA, the CDR3 is TGTGCCAGCAGTACTCTTACGACCCAGCATTTT. V and J are TRBV2 and TRBJ1-5; D ambiguous. Trimming left V 5 bases short and J 11 bases short, with 10 bases between. Germline CDR1 SNHLY, CDR2 FYNNEI. This CDR3 is 11 amino acids long.

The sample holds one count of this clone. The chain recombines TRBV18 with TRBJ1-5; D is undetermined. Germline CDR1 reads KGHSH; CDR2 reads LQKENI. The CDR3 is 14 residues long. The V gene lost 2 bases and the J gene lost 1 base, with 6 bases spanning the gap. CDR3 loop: CASSPDMSNQPQHF. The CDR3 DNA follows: TGTGCCAGCTCACCAGACATGAGCAATCAGCCCCAGCATTTT.

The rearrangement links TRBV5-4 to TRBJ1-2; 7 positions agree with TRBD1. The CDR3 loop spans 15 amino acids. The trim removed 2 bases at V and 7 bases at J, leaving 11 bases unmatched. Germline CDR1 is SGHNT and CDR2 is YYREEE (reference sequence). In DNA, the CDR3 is TGTGCCAGCAGCTTCGGAGCTAACAGGGGAAGTGGCTACACCTTC. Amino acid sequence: CASSFGANRGSGYTF.

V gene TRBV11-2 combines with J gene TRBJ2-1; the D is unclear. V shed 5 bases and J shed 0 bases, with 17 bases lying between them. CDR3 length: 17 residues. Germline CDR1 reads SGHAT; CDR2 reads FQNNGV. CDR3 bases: TGTGCCAGCAGCCCACGGGTCCTTACCCGCTCCTACAATGAGCAGTTCTTC. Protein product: CASSPRVLTRSYNEQFF.

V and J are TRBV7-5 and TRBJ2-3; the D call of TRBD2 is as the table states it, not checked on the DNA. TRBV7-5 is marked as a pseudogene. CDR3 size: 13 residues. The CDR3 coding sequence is TGTGCCAGAAGCTTAGCAACTAGAGATACGCAGTATTTT. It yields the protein CARSLATRDTQYF.

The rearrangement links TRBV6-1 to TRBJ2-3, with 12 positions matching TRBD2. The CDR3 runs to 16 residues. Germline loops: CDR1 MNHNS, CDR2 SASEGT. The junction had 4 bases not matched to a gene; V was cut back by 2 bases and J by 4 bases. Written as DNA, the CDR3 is TGTGCCAGCAGTGAACTGGCTAGCGGGGGGGCAGATACGCAGTATTTT. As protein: CASSELASGGADTQYF.

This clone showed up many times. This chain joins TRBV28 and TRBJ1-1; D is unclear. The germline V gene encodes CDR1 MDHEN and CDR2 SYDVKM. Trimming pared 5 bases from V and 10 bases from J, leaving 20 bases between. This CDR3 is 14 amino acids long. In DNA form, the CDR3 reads TGTGCCAGCAGTCCAACTGGGAGGTTTGTCGGAGCTTTCTTT. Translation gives CASSPTGRFVGAFF. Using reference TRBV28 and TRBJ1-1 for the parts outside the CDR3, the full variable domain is DVKVTQSSRYLVKRTGEKVFLECVQDMDHENMFWYRQDPGLGLRLIYFSYDVKMKEKGDIPEGYSVSREKKERFSLILESASTNQTSMYLCASSPTGRFVGAFFGQGTRLTVV.

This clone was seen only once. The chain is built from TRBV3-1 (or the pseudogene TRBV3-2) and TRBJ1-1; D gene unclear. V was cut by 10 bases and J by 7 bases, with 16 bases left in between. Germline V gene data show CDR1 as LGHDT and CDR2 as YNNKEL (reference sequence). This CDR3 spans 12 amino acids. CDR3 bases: TGTGCCACCCTCTCGGGAGGAGATGAAGCTTTCTTT. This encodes CATLSGGDEAFF.

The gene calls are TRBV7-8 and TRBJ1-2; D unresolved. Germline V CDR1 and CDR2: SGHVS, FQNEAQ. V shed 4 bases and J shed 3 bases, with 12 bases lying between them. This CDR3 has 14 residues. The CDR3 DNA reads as TGTGCCAGCAGCTCCCGGGAGACGGACTATGGCTACACCTTC. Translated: CASSSRETDYGYTF. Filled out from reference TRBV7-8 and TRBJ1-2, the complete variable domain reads GAGVSQSPRYKVAKRGQDVALRCDPISGHVSLFWYQQALGQGPEFLTYFQNEAQLDKSGLPSDRFFAERPEGSVSTLKIQRTQQEDSAVYLCASSSRETDYGYTFGSGTRLTVV.

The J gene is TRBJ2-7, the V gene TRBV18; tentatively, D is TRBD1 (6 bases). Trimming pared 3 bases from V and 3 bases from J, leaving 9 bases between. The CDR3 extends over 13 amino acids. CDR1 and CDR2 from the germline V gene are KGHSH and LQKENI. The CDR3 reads CASSPDRYYEQYF. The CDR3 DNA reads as TGTGCCAGCTCACCCGACAGGTACTACGAGCAGTACTTC. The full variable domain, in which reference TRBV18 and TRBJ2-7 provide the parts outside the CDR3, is NAGVMQNPRHLVRRRGQEARLRCSPMKGHSHVYWYRQLPEEGLKFMVYLQKENIIDESGMPKERFSAEFPKEGPSILRIQQVVRGDSAAYFCASSPDRYYEQYFGPGTRLTVT.

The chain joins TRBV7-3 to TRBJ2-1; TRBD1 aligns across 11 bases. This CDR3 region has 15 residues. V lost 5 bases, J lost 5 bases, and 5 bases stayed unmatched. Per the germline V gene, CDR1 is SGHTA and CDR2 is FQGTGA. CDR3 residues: CASSLGTGGHNEQFF. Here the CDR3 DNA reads TGTGCCAGCAGCCTAGGGACAGGGGGGCACAATGAGCAGTTCTTC. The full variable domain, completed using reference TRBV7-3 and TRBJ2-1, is GAGVSQTPSNKVTEKGKYVELRCDPISGHTALYWYRQSLGQGPEFLIYFQGTGAADDSGLPNDRFFAVRPEGSVSTLKIQRTERGDSAVYLCASSLGTGGHNEQFFGPGTRLTVL.

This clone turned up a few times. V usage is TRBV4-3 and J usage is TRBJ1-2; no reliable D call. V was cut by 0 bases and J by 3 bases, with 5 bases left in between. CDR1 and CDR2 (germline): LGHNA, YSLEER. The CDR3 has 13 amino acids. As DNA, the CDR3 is TGCGCCAGCAGCCAAGATCCCGACTATGGCTACACCTTC. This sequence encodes CASSQDPDYGYTF.

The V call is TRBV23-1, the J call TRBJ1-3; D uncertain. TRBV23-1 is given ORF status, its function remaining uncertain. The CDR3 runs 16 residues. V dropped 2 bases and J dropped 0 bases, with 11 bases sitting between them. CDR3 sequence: CASSQTGTHSGNTIYF. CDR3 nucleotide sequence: TGCGCCAGCAGTCAAACGGGAACACACTCTGGAAACACCATATATTTT.

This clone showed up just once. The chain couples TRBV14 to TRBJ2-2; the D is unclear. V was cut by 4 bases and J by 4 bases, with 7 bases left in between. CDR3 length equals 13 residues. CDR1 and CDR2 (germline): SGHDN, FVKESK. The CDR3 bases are TGTGCCAGCAGCCCAACAATCACCGGGGAGCTGTTTTTT. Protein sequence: CASSPTITGELFF.

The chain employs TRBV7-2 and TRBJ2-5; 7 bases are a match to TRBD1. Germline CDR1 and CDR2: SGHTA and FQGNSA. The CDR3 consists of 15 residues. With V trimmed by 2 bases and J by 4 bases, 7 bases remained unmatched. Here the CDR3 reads CASSLSRQGRETQYF. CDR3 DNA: TGTGCCAGCAGCTTAAGCCGACAGGGCCGAGAGACCCAGTACTTC.

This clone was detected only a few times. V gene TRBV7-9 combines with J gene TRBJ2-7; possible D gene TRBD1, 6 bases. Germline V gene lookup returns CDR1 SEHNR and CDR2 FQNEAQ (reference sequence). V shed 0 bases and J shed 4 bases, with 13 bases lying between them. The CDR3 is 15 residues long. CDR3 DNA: TGTGCCAGCAGCTTAGCGGGGGATGGACAGTACGAGCAGTACTTC. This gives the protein CASSLAGDGQYEQYF.

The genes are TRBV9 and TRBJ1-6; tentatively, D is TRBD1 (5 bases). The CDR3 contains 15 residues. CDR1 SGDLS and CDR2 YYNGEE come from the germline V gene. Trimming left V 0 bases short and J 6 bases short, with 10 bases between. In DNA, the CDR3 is TGTGCCAGCAGCGTAGCGGGGGATCCTAATTCACCCCTCCACTTT. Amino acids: CASSVAGDPNSPLHF. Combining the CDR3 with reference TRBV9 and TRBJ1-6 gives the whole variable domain DSGVTQTPKHLITATGQRVTLRCSPRSGDLSVYWYQQSLDQGLQFLIQYYNGEERAKGNILERFSAQQFPDLHSELNLSSLELGDSALYFCASSVAGDPNSPLHFGNGTRLTVT.

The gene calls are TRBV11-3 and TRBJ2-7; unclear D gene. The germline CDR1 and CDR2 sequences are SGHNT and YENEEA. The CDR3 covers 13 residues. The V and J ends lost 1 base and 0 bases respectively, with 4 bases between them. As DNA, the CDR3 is TGTGCCAGCAGCTTAGGCAGCTCCTACGAGCAGTACTTC. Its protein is CASSLGSSYEQYF.

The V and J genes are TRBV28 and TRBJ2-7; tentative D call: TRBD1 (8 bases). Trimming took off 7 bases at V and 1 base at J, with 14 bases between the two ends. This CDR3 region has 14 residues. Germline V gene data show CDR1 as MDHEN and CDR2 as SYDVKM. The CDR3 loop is CASNGQGGSYEQYF. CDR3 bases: TGTGCCAGCAACGGACAGGGAGGGTCCTACGAGCAGTACTTC.

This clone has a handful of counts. This CDR3 is CASRFREGEKLFF. The DNA for the CDR3 is TGTGCCAGCAGGTTTAGGGAGGGTGAAAAACTGTTTTTT. The genes are TRBV27 and TRBJ1-4, with D unclear. The length of the CDR3 is 13 residues. Deletions cut 6 bases from V and 7 bases from J, with 12 bases between. CDR1 MNHEY and CDR2 SMNVEV come from the germline V gene (reference sequence).

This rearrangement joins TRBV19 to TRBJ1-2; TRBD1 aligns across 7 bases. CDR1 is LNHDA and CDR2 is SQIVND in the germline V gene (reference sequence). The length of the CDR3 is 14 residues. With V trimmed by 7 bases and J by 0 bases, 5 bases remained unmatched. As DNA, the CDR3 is TGTGCCAGTATCGGGACAGTCCCTAACTATGGCTACACCTTC. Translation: CASIGTVPNYGYTF.

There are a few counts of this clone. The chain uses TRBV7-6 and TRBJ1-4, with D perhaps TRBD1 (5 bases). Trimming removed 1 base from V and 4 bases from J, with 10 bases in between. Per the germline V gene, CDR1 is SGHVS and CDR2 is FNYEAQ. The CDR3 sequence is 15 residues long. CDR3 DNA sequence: TGTGCCAGCAGCTTAGAGACAGCTTTTAATGAAAAACTGTTTTTT. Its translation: CASSLETAFNEKLFF.

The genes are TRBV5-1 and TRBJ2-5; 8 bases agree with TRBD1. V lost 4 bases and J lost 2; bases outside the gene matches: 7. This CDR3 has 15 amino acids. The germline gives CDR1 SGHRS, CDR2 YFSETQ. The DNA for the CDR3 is TGCGCCAGCAGCCCTAGGACAGGGATACAAGAGACCCAGTACTTC. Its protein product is CASSPRTGIQETQYF.

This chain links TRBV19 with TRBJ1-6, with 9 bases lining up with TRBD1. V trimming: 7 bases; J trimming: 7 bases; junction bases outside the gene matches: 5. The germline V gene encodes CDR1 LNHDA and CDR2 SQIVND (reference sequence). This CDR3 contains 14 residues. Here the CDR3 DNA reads TGTGCCAGTACGTCCGGGACAGGGAATTCACCCCTCCACTTT. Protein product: CASTSGTGNSPLHF.

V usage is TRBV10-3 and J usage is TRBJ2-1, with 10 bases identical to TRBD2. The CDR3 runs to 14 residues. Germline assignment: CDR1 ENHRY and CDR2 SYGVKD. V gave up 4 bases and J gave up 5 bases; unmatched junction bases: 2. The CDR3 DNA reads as TGTGCCATCAGTGTGGGACTAGCGAACAATGAGCAGTTCTTC. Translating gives CAISVGLANNEQFF.

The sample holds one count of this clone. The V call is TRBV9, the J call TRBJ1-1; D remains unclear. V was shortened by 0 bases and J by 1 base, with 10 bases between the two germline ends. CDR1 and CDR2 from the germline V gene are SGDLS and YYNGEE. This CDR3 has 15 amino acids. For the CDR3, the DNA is TGTGCCAGCAGCGTAGGGGTGGAGAAGAACACTGAAGCTTTCTTT. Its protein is CASSVGVEKNTEAFF.

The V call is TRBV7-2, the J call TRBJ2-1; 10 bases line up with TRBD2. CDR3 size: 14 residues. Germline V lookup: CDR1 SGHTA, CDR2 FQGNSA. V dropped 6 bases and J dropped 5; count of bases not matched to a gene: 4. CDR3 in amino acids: CASRTSGGDNEQFF. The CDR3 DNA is TGTGCCAGCAGGACGAGCGGGGGGGACAATGAGCAGTTCTTC.